This TCR beta chain derives from a study of radiation and T cells in renal cell carcinoma. Study observations and caveats: In nephrectomy-only tumors, top 100 clonotypes averaged roughly 45%, versus 54% irradiated.

Using immunoSEQ multiplex PCR, the repertoire was profiled, and TCRdb retains in-frame clones only, with some absent. Of fewer than 10,000 clones listed, approximately 65% are singletons. Treatment meaning: treatment-naive control, cytoreductive nephrectomy. Control tumors came from a handful of females and about a dozen males, aged 40 to 82. The CDR3 spans 17 residues. Trimming at V came to 4 bases and at J to 6 bases, leaving 13 bases not matched to a gene. Germline lookup yields CDR1 GTSNPN and CDR2 SVGIG (reference sequence). This clone appeared once. Its antigen is currently unknown. J is TRBJ1-5 and V is TRBV30; 12 bases match TRBD1. The starting material was tumor tissue, obtained from a patient whose treatment was nephrectomy without radiotherapy. The sequence was obtained from a woman aged 65 to 85 with renal cell carcinoma. This CDR3 is CAWTNPGDRGRGQPQHF. Here the CDR3 DNA reads TGTGCCTGGACCAACCCGGGGGACAGGGGGCGCGGTCAGCCCCAGCATTTT.